The source of this TCR beta chain is a study of blood T cell repertoires in COVID-19. Study-level information: Material from acute and convalescent COVID-19 was sourced from the United States, Italy and Spain. T cells, B-cell-depleted T cells, or PBMCs provided the cDNA or gDNA that served as material.

CDR3 length equals 15 residues. V gave up 3 bases and J gave up 5 bases; unmatched junction bases: 9. Germline V lookup: CDR1 DFQATT, CDR2 SNEGSKA (reference sequence). Method: immunoSEQ multiplex PCR; TCRdb's copy keeps in-frame clones and lacks some. This table holds 40,000 to 55,000 clones, over 75% found once. The TCR originated in a man aged 45-65 years with active COVID-19. The chain carries TRBV20-1 and TRBJ2-5; 10 bases align to TRBD2. Material: peripheral blood. CDR3 protein: CSASVQAGGVETQYF. DNA of the CDR3: TGCAGTGCTAGTGTTCAAGCGGGAGGGGTGGAGACCCAGTACTTC.